A selection of T cell receptor beta chains follows, all from one sample in a study of CD8+ T cells in alopecia areata. Clones were sequenced by immunoSEQ multiplex PCR, and TCRdb holds only the in-frame ones, with some missing. This table holds fewer than 150,000 clones, roughly 63% found once. The specimen was CD8+ T cells sorted from blood, collected at week 4, from a patient treated with tofacitinib. All receptors derive from a human donor with alopecia areata. CDR3s include the opening cysteine and the closing phenylalanine or tryptophan. Fields, in order: J gene, clone size, D gene, V gene, CDR3 DNA, CDR3 protein. A D gene is named only where the DNA matches it firmly. Some rows have no size entry. The others give once, few or many, or a class for an expanded clone.

j_call: TRBJ2-7; clone_size: NA; d_call: TRBD1; v_call: TRBV7-9; cdr3_nt: TGTGCCAGCAGCCCCCCGGGACAGGGGGTAAACGAGCAGTACTTC; cdr3_aa: CASSPPGQGVNEQYF
j_call: TRBJ1-2; clone_size: NA; d_call: NA; v_call: TRBV7-9; cdr3_nt: TGTGCCAGCAGCCCCCTTGGAGGGTCCTATGGCTACACCTTC; cdr3_aa: CASSPLGGSYGYTF
j_call: TRBJ2-7; clone_size: NA; d_call: TRBD2; v_call: TRBV27; cdr3_nt: TGTGCCAGCAGTCCTGGACTAGCGGGGGTTTGGGCGGAATCCTACGAGCAGTACTTC; cdr3_aa: CASSPGLAGVWAESYEQYF
j_call: TRBJ2-7; clone_size: NA; d_call: NA; v_call: TRBV29-1; cdr3_nt: TGCAGCGCCGTGGGGGGCCCCTACGAGCAGTACTTC; cdr3_aa: CSAVGGPYEQYF
j_call: TRBJ1-1; clone_size: few; d_call: NA; v_call: TRBV28; cdr3_nt: TGTGCCAGCAGTCCATGGGCCTTGGAGAACACTGAAGCTTTCTTT; cdr3_aa: CASSPWALENTEAFF
j_call: TRBJ2-5; clone_size: NA; d_call: TRBD1; v_call: TRBV29-1; cdr3_nt: TGCAGCGTTGAAGAGGGGACCGGACAGGGAGAGACCCAGTACTTC; cdr3_aa: CSVEEGTGQGETQYF
j_call: TRBJ2-5; clone_size: once; d_call: NA; v_call: TRBV7-8; cdr3_nt: TGTGCCAGCAGCTTAGGGGCGAACCAAGAGACCCAGTACTTC; cdr3_aa: CASSLGANQETQYF
j_call: TRBJ2-7; clone_size: NA; d_call: NA; v_call: TRBV30; cdr3_nt: TGTGCCTGGAGTGTAGCCCCCTTACCGGGGCCCTACGAGCAGTACTTC; cdr3_aa: CAWSVAPLPGPYEQYF
j_call: TRBJ2-7; clone_size: few; d_call: NA; v_call: TRBV4-1; cdr3_nt: TGCGCCAGCAGCCAAGACCCCTGGGCGGGCACCTACGAGCAGTACTTC; cdr3_aa: CASSQDPWAGTYEQYF
j_call: TRBJ2-5; clone_size: NA; d_call: NA; v_call: TRBV29-1; cdr3_nt: TGCAGCGTTGAACAGCAAGAGACCCAGTACTTC; cdr3_aa: CSVEQQETQYF
j_call: TRBJ1-5; clone_size: few; d_call: NA; v_call: TRBV7-8; cdr3_nt: TGTGCCAGCAGCTCTGGCGGGGGCAATCAGCCCCAGCATTTT; cdr3_aa: CASSSGGGNQPQHF
j_call: TRBJ2-7; clone_size: few; d_call: TRBD1; v_call: TRBV5-6; cdr3_nt: TGTGCCAGCAGCCCAGGGGACAGTTTCTACGAGCAGTACTTC; cdr3_aa: CASSPGDSFYEQYF
j_call: TRBJ2-1; clone_size: NA; d_call: NA; v_call: TRBV7-9; cdr3_nt: TGTGCCAGCAGCTTGGGACTTCTACTCAATGAGCAGTTCTTC; cdr3_aa: CASSLGLLLNEQFF
j_call: TRBJ2-3; clone_size: once; d_call: NA; v_call: TRBV20-1; cdr3_nt: TGCAGTGCCCGCTTGGCAGATACGCAGTATTTT; cdr3_aa: CSARLADTQYF
j_call: TRBJ1-2; clone_size: NA; d_call: NA; v_call: TRBV7-8; cdr3_nt: TGTGCCAGCAGCCCAGTGACGGGACTTCATGGCTACACCTTC; cdr3_aa: CASSPVTGLHGYTF
j_call: TRBJ1-2; clone_size: NA; d_call: NA; v_call: TRBV29-1; cdr3_nt: TGCAGCGTGGAAACAAGGAGCTATGGCTACACCTTC; cdr3_aa: CSVETRSYGYTF
j_call: TRBJ2-7; clone_size: NA; d_call: NA; v_call: TRBV29-1; cdr3_nt: TGCAGCGTCGTACTGACACTTAGGACCTACGAGCAGTACTTC; cdr3_aa: CSVVLTLRTYEQYF
j_call: TRBJ2-5; clone_size: NA; d_call: TRBD2; v_call: TRBV2; cdr3_nt: TGTGCCAGCAGTGAAGACCTTAGCGGGGGGACTGAGACCCAGTACTTC; cdr3_aa: CASSEDLSGGTETQYF
j_call: TRBJ2-5; clone_size: NA; d_call: NA; v_call: TRBV29-1; cdr3_nt: TGCAGCGTTCTGGGGGGGACAGGAATTTCTGAGACCCAGTACTTC; cdr3_aa: CSVLGGTGISETQYF
j_call: TRBJ2-7; clone_size: NA; d_call: NA; v_call: TRBV29-1; cdr3_nt: TGCAGCGTTGATGGGGGGCCAACCTACGAGCAGTACTTC; cdr3_aa: CSVDGGPTYEQYF
j_call: TRBJ1-2; clone_size: NA; d_call: NA; v_call: TRBV29-1; cdr3_nt: TGCAGCGTTGAGGGGTCCACCTTC; cdr3_aa: CSVEGSTF
j_call: TRBJ1-3; clone_size: many; d_call: TRBD1; v_call: TRBV11-2; cdr3_nt: TGTGCCAGCAGCCCATTACCTCGACAGGGGGACGGCGCCACCATATATTTT; cdr3_aa: CASSPLPRQGDGATIYF
j_call: TRBJ2-3; clone_size: NA; d_call: TRBD2; v_call: TRBV6-4; cdr3_nt: TGTGCCAGCAGCCGGACTAGCGGCTCCACAGATACGCAGTATTTT; cdr3_aa: CASSRTSGSTDTQYF
j_call: TRBJ1-2; clone_size: NA; d_call: NA; v_call: TRBV5-6; cdr3_nt: TGTGCCAGCAGCTTAGACATATCAGGGGAAGGCTACACCTTC; cdr3_aa: CASSLDISGEGYTF
j_call: TRBJ1-5; clone_size: NA; d_call: TRBD1; v_call: TRBV30; cdr3_nt: TGTGCCTGGACGGGGACAGGCGGTGGCAATCAGCCCCAGCATTTT; cdr3_aa: CAWTGTGGGNQPQHF
j_call: TRBJ1-2; clone_size: NA; d_call: NA; v_call: TRBV6-6; cdr3_nt: TGTGCCAGCAGTTACGACCAGGACTACTATGGCTACACCTTC; cdr3_aa: CASSYDQDYYGYTF
j_call: TRBJ1-6; clone_size: NA; d_call: TRBD1; v_call: TRBV4-3; cdr3_nt: TGCGCCAGCAGCCAGGGACAGGATAATTCACCCCTCCACTTT; cdr3_aa: CASSQGQDNSPLHF
j_call: TRBJ2-5; clone_size: NA; d_call: NA; v_call: TRBV30; cdr3_nt: TGTGCCTGGTGTACGGGCTCCGGAGAGACCCAGTACTTC; cdr3_aa: CAWCTGSGETQYF
j_call: TRBJ1-3; clone_size: NA; d_call: NA; v_call: TRBV30; cdr3_nt: TGTGCCTGGAGTGTACTGGAGGGAAGGGGAGACACCATATATTTT; cdr3_aa: CAWSVLEGRGDTIYF
j_call: TRBJ2-3; clone_size: NA; d_call: NA; v_call: TRBV6-5; cdr3_nt: TGTGCCAGCAGTTACACTTCCGATCTTCGGTATACGCAGTATTTT; cdr3_aa: CASSYTSDLRYTQYF
j_call: TRBJ1-2; clone_size: NA; d_call: NA; v_call: TRBV29-1; cdr3_nt: TGCAGCGTTGAAGTGGTGCCGGAGGGAGGCTACACCTTC; cdr3_aa: CSVEVVPEGGYTF
j_call: TRBJ2-1; clone_size: few; d_call: NA; v_call: TRBV2; cdr3_nt: TGTGCCAGCAGTGTTGGGGGGGCCATTGAGCAGTTCTTC; cdr3_aa: CASSVGGAIEQFF